This TCR beta chain is drawn from a study of blood T cell repertoires in COVID-19. Overall study context: Samples representing acute and convalescent COVID-19 were sourced from the United States, Italy and Spain. The cDNA or gDNA used as material had been derived from T cells, B-cell-depleted T cells, or PBMCs.

Cohort allocation depended upon clinical history that participants reported. The CDR3 runs 17 residues. With 5 bases clipped from V and 3 bases from J, the junction kept 12 bases outside the gene matches. CDR1 and CDR2 from the germline V gene are MNHEY and SMNVEV (reference sequence). Only in-frame clones appear in the TCRdb table, and some are missing; sequencing was by immunoSEQ multiplex PCR. The data contain 200,000 to 250,000 clones, roughly 84% of them singletons. The clonotype originates from a man aged 25-40 years in a cohort exposed to, infected with or recovered from COVID-19 (not recorded which). The chain uses TRBV27 and TRBJ2-7; 11 nucleotides align to TRBD2. The sequenced sample was PBMCs or T cells enriched from blood (not recorded which). The chain's CDR3 is CASSSLAGGWGDYEQYF. The CDR3 bases are TGTGCCAGCAGTAGTCTAGCGGGAGGCTGGGGGGACTACGAGCAGTACTTC.